The clone carrying this T cell receptor beta chain was counted between two and nine times. The sample is drawn from a study of human T cells and chemical hapten exposure. Germline V CDR1 and CDR2: DFQATT, SNEGSKA (reference sequence). Trimming removed 5 bases from V and 9 bases from J, with 14 bases in between. CDR3 length equals 12 residues. Regarding time point: patch test 3, about 24 weeks after DPC sensitization. Treatment noted: therapeutic diphenylcyclopropenone sensitization with weekly scalp DPC. TCRdb re-derived calls from the RACE reads in MiXCR, one entry per CDR3 protein. The sample has about 160,000 distinct CDR3 sequences, about a quarter seen once.

The TCR originated in a young woman with alopecia areata. Some clones in this sample may be carry-over from other donors' samples. The sequences come from whole blood, collected in connection with sensitization to the hapten diphenylcyclopropenone (DPC). The chain uses TRBV20-1 and TRBJ2-1, with D uncertain. The CDR3 bases are TGCAGTGCTCAGGACGCCGTTAGTGAGCAGTTCTTC. Its translation: CSAQDAVSEQFF.